The 17 T cell receptor beta chains below were found in one sample sequenced in a study of OX40 agonist ivuxolimab in advanced cancers. Here immunoSEQ multiplex PCR was the method, and the copy in TCRdb shows in-frame clones only, minus some. The profile shows tens of thousands of clones, 82% of them singletons. The material was CD4+ or CD8+ T cells sorted from blood, obtained in a trial of the OX40 agonist ivuxolimab. Every receptor here comes from an adult with an advanced solid tumor such as melanoma, head and neck, liver or kidney cancer.

The chain couples TRBV27 to TRBJ1-5; 8 nucleotides match TRBD1. CDR1 is MNHEY and CDR2 is SMNVEV in the germline V gene (reference sequence). The length of the CDR3 is 14 residues. The J segment lost 4 bases and the V segment lost 5 bases, leaving 4 bases of the junction unmatched. The CDR3 DNA follows: TGTGCCAGCAGTCGGCAGGGGGCAAATCAGCCCCAGCATTTT. As protein: CASSRQGANQPQHF.

The chain links TRBV6-1 to TRBJ1-3, with a tentative D call TRBD1 (5 bases). The germline CDR1 and CDR2 sequences are MNHNS and SASEGT. Between the trimmed V and J ends, which lost 7 bases and 0 bases, there was a span of 10 bases. There are 14 residues in the CDR3. This CDR3 reads CASNGGSSGNTIYF. Here the CDR3 DNA reads TGTGCCAGCAACGGGGGGAGCTCTGGAAACACCATATATTTT.

The table lists this clone with a few counts. The rearrangement links TRBV5-4 to TRBJ2-1; 12 bases map to TRBD1. This CDR3 has 14 residues. V was clipped by 4 bases and J by 7 bases; unmatched bases: 3. Germline V CDR1 and CDR2: SGHNT, YYREEE (reference sequence). This CDR3 reads CASSGTGGVNEQFF. CDR3 bases: TGTGCCAGCAGCGGGACAGGGGGCGTTAATGAGCAGTTCTTC.

The chain has TRBV9 and TRBJ1-1; the D is unclear. CDR1 is SGDLS and CDR2 is YYNGEE in the germline V gene. The CDR3 has 14 residues. Trimming pared 4 bases from V and 2 bases from J, leaving 12 bases between. In nucleotides, the CDR3 is TGTGCCAGCAGCCCCCGGACGGTTAACACTGAAGCTTTCTTT. Its translation is CASSPRTVNTEAFF. Combining the CDR3 with reference TRBV9 and TRBJ1-1 gives the whole variable domain DSGVTQTPKHLITATGQRVTLRCSPRSGDLSVYWYQQSLDQGLQFLIQYYNGEERAKGNILERFSAQQFPDLHSELNLSSLELGDSALYFCASSPRTVNTEAFFGQGTRLTVV.

The J gene is TRBJ2-5, the V gene TRBV5-4; D could derive from TRBD1 or TRBD2 (5 bases each). The end of the DNA aligns better with TRBJ2-7, so the J call may be wrong. This CDR3 has 13 amino acids. Germline assignment: CDR1 SGHNT and CDR2 YYREEE (reference sequence). In nucleotides, the CDR3 is TGTGCCAGCAGCCCCGGGACCGCGCCCGAGCAGTACTTC. It yields the protein CASSPGTAPEQYF.

The J gene is TRBJ2-1, the V gene TRBV19, with 12 bases identical to TRBD2. Germline V CDR1 and CDR2: LNHDA, SQIVND (reference sequence). Unmatched junction bases numbered 10, after V lost 3 bases and J lost 10 bases. This CDR3 has 16 residues. The CDR3 nucleotides are TGTGCCAGTAGTATTGGGGCTAGCGGGGGGGCCGGAGAGCAGTTCTTC. This sequence encodes CASSIGASGGAGEQFF.

V gene TRBV18 combines with J gene TRBJ1-1, with TRBD1 matching 7 bases. V was clipped by 1 base and J by 4 bases; unmatched bases: 6. The CDR3 has 15 amino acids. Germline CDR1 reads KGHSH; CDR2 reads LQKENI. CDR3 DNA sequence: TGTGCCAGCTCACCACAGGTTCAGGGGGGCACTGAAGCTTTCTTT. It is translated as CASSPQVQGGTEAFF.

Points on this clone: Other DNA sequences within the sample encode an identical CDR3. The chain joins TRBV13 to TRBJ2-2, with TRBD2 matching over 9 bases. J was trimmed by 5 bases and V by 2 bases; bases with no gene match: 6. This CDR3 has 16 residues. Germline CDR1 and CDR2: PRHDT and FYEKMQ (reference sequence). CDR3: CASSLTAGGRTGELFF. DNA of the CDR3: TGTGCCAGCAGCTTAACAGCGGGGGGTCGGACCGGGGAGCTGTTTTTT.

This clone was picked up one time. The CDR3 loop reads CASIQNTEAFF. CDR3 DNA: TGTGCCAGTATACAGAACACTGAAGCTTTCTTT. The rearrangement joins TRBV6-1 to TRBJ1-1; D remains ambiguous. Germline values: CDR1 MNHNS, CDR2 SASEGT. The V end was cut by 9 bases, the J end by 1 base, with 6 bases between. This CDR3 has 11 residues.

This clone is a singleton in its sample. The V and J genes are TRBV6-5 and TRBJ1-6; no firm D call. Germline CDR1 is MNHEY and CDR2 is SVGAGI. The CDR3 is made up of 15 amino acids. Trimming pared 3 bases from V and 7 bases from J, leaving 13 bases between. The CDR3 is CASSYYPSGNSPLHF. As DNA, the CDR3 is TGTGCCAGCAGTTATTACCCGAGCGGGAATTCACCCCTCCACTTT.

The chain recombines TRBV7-8 with TRBJ2-1, with D perhaps matching TRBD2 (7 bases). The germline gives CDR1 SGHVS, CDR2 FQNEAQ. The CDR3 contains 16 residues. V lost 5 bases and J 1 base, leaving 15 bases between the germline ends. The CDR3: CASSPVGGRSYNEQFF. The CDR3 DNA is TGTGCCAGCAGCCCCGTGGGGGGGCGGTCCTACAATGAGCAGTTCTTC. Drawing the rest from reference TRBV7-8 and TRBJ2-1, the complete variable domain is GAGVSQSPRYKVAKRGQDVALRCDPISGHVSLFWYQQALGQGPEFLTYFQNEAQLDKSGLPSDRFFAERPEGSVSTLKIQRTQQEDSAVYLCASSPVGGRSYNEQFFGPGTRLTVL.

This clone was picked up a small number of times. The J gene is TRBJ2-7, the V gene TRBV7-6; 10 nucleotides match TRBD2. Germline trimming cut 8 bases from V and 5 bases from J; bases unmatched to any gene: 9. CDR1 and CDR2 from the germline V gene are SGHVS and FNYEAQ. The CDR3 is 14 amino acids. CDR3 amino acids: CASGPGLAIHEQYF. The DNA of the CDR3 is TGTGCCAGCGGCCCGGGACTAGCGATACACGAGCAGTACTTC.

The chain links TRBV5-1 to TRBJ2-7; D call uncertain. The V gene lost 0 bases and the J gene lost 0 bases, with 13 bases spanning the gap. The CDR3 has 16 amino acids. CDR1 and CDR2 from the germline V gene are SGHRS and YFSETQ. The CDR3 here is CASSLEPSPYSYEQYF. The CDR3 DNA reads TGCGCCAGCAGCTTGGAGCCCTCACCTTACTCCTACGAGCAGTACTTC.

The chain combines TRBV2 with TRBJ2-1; 11 nucleotides agree with TRBD2. Germline CDR1 SNHLY, CDR2 FYNNEI. V dropped 8 bases and J dropped 6; count of bases not matched to a gene: 9. This CDR3 spans 15 amino acids. CDR3 DNA sequence: TGTGCCAGCGCCCTACTAGCGGGAGTGTCCAATGAGCAGTTCTTC. Protein: CASALLAGVSNEQFF.

The chain is built from TRBV19 and TRBJ2-6; 8 nucleotides line up with TRBD2. Germline V gives CDR1 LNHDA, CDR2 SQIVND (reference sequence). J was trimmed by 0 bases and V by 6 bases; bases with no gene match: 4. The CDR3 is made up of 16 amino acids. Here the CDR3 DNA reads TGTGCCAGTAGCGGGGGGGCAAACTCTGGGGCCAACGTCCTGACTTTC. Its protein product is CASSGGANSGANVLTF.

The V call is TRBV7-3, the J call TRBJ2-6, with TRBD1 as a possible D gene (5 bases). V was clipped by 5 bases and J by 2 bases, with 10 bases between them. CDR3 size: 15 residues. CDR1 and CDR2 from the germline V gene are SGHTA and FQGTGA. The CDR3 sequence: CASSALGPGANVLTF. CDR3 in DNA: TGTGCCAGCAGCGCACTGGGGCCTGGGGCCAACGTCCTGACTTTC.

The chain couples TRBV5-4 to TRBJ2-1; 7 bases are shared with TRBD2. The CDR3 sequence is 15 residues long. V shed 4 bases and J 4 bases; nucleotides not matched to a gene: 8. CDR1 is SGHNT and CDR2 is YYREEE in the germline V gene (reference sequence). Here the CDR3 DNA reads TGTGCCAGCAGCCCCTCCGGGACTACATACAATGAGCAGTTCTTC. Translation: CASSPSGTTYNEQFF.